Included here is one T cell receptor (beta chain) sequence, with context. It lacks a known antigen. No quality values exist for individual bases; no much larger clone is one base distant. This sample is drawn from a study (dated by TCRdb to 2021 to 2024). What the study reported, not specific to this receptor: According to the authors, more investigation is needed, including longitudinal sampling and evaluation of a control group.

TCR beta chain repertoires were profiled by survey-level sequencing on the immunoSEQ platform. Per the original workflow: Repertoire diversity was quantified by the inverse Simpson index, and CDR3 amino acid length spectratypes and V-J pairing frequencies were compared. Clonotypes specific to SARS-CoV-2, CMV, influenza A and EBV were annotated by matching TCR beta CDR3 sequences against VDJdb. This is the immuneACCESS table as TCRdb keeps it, with only in-frame sequences that have V and J called. A part of the clones is gone; compared with another copy, unresolved V genes explain less than half, and the rest is unexplained. From that table come the V and J calls and clone size; the DNA was used to work out D and trimming. Across this sample there are under 90,000 clones, with 90% to 95% seen only once. The leading ten clones occupy roughly 4.2% of the sample. PBMCs were isolated from peripheral blood, and TCR beta sequencing was performed on genomic DNA from unsorted PBMCs.

The CDR3 runs 16 amino acids, cysteine and phenylalanine included. Kept here is only the CDR3 DNA, which spans 48 bases and is read in frame from base 1. Here the chain combines TRBV12-2 and TRBJ1-5; TRBD1 was called by the table and not checked on the DNA. TRBV12-2 is an annotated pseudogene. The sequenced sample was PBMCs. The receptor was derived from a man aged 35 to 55 with rheumatoid arthritis. The CDR3 has the sequence CASRLASGLSNQPQHF. The DNA reads as follows: TGTGCAAGTCGCTTAGCTTCAGGTTTGAGCAATCAGCCCCAGCATTTT.